Listed below are T cell receptor beta chains from one sample, sequenced in a study of T-cell reconstitution after alpha-beta-depleted transplantation in children. TCRdb independently ran MiXCR on the PCR reads; one entry per CDR3 protein. The data hold 350,000 to 500,000 distinct CDR3 sequences, with over 40% observed a single time. Sequences were derived from PBMCs, sampled before TCRalphabeta/CD19-depleted stem cell transplant. Receptors originate from a girl aged 2 to 10 with aplastic anemia, due to receive a stem cell transplant. The CDR3 runs from the conserved cysteine through the conserved F or W. D genes are given only for firm matches. The size of a clone is reported for some rows only, either as once, few or many, or as a class for expanded clones.

D gene	clone size	J gene	V gene	CDR3 protein	CDR3 DNA
TRBD2	NA	TRBJ2-2	TRBV6-1	CASSTLAGGYGELFF	TGTGCCAGCAGCACTCTAGCGGGAGGTTACGGGGAGCTGTTTTTT
NA	NA	TRBJ1-4	TRBV12-3/TRBV12-4	CASSLARRPEKLFF	TGTGCCAGCAGTTTAGCGCGCAGACCTGAAAAACTGTTTTTT
TRBD2	many	TRBJ2-3	TRBV6-1	CASKLAFPSTDTQYF	TGTGCCAGCAAACTAGCGTTCCCTAGCACAGATACGCAGTATTTT
TRBD1	NA	TRBJ2-5	TRBV5-1	CASSHGQGARETQYF	TGCGCCAGCAGCCACGGACAGGGGGCACGAGAGACCCAGTACTTC
TRBD1	few	TRBJ1-5	TRBV6-2/TRBV6-3	CASSSAGGWGPQHF	TGTGCCAGCAGTTCAGCAGGGGGCTGGGGGCCCCAGCATTTT
NA	NA	TRBJ2-7	TRBV20-1	CSARQRDLEQYF	TGCAGTGCTCGACAGAGGGACCTCGAGCAGTACTTC
NA	NA	TRBJ2-2	TRBV6-1	CASPRGSANTGELFF	TGTGCCAGCCCACGAGGCAGCGCGAACACCGGGGAGCTGTTTTTT
NA	NA	TRBJ2-1	TRBV20-1	CSARQSRRYNEQFF	TGCAGTGCCCGACAGTCCCGGCGCTACAATGAGCAGTTCTTC
TRBD1	few	TRBJ2-2	TRBV12-3/TRBV12-4	CASSFGTATGELFF	TGTGCCAGCAGTTTCGGGACAGCTACCGGGGAGCTGTTTTTT
NA	NA	TRBJ1-1	TRBV20-1	CSARARGDAFF	TGCAGTGCTCGAGCTAGGGGGGACGCTTTCTTT
TRBD1	NA	TRBJ2-7	TRBV12-5	CASSRDRALDEQYF	TGTGCTAGCTCCCGGGACAGGGCCCTAGACGAGCAGTACTTC
NA	NA	TRBJ1-2	TRBV6-5	CASSYSAYAYGYTF	TGTGCCAGCAGTTACTCGGCGTATGCGTATGGCTACACCTTC
NA	once	TRBJ2-2	TRBV20-1	CSASGTPTNTGELFF	TGCAGTGCGTCCGGGACCCCCACGAACACCGGGGAGCTGTTTTTT
NA	many	TRBJ1-2	TRBV4-3	CASSQDNAHYGYTF	TGCGCCAGCAGCCAAGATAACGCCCACTATGGCTACACCTTC
TRBD2	many	TRBJ2-1	TRBV20-1	CSAREGTSRRNEQFF	TGCAGTGCTAGAGAAGGGACTAGCCGCCGGAATGAGCAGTTCTTC
NA	NA	TRBJ2-7	TRBV20-1	CSASEYYEQYF	TGCAGTGCTAGCGAATACTACGAGCAGTACTTC
TRBD1	NA	TRBJ1-1	TRBV5-1	CASNDRGQLNTEAFF	TGCGCCAGCAACGACCGGGGACAGTTGAACACTGAAGCTTTCTTT
NA	NA	TRBJ2-1	TRBV6-5	CASSYGGTVDFYNEQFF	TGTGCCAGCAGTTACGGGGGGACAGTTGATTTTTACAATGAGCAGTTCTTC
TRBD1	NA	TRBJ1-4	TRBV20-1	CSARHRGRGTNEKLFF	TGCAGTGCTCGACACAGGGGGCGCGGAACTAATGAAAAACTGTTTTTT
TRBD1	many	TRBJ2-2	TRBV6-1	CASSPPGTANTGELFF	TGTGCCAGCAGTCCCCCCGGGACAGCGAACACCGGGGAGCTGTTTTTT